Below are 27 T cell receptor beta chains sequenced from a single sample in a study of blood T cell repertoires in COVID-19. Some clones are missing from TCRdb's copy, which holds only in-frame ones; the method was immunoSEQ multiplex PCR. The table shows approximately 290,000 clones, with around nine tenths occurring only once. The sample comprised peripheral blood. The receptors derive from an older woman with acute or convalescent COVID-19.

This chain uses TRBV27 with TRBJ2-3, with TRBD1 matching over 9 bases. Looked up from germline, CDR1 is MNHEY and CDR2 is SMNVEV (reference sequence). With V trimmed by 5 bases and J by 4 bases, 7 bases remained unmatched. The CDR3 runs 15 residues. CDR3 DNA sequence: TGTGCCAGCAGTCTGTCCGGGACAGGGTCAGATACGCAGTATTTT. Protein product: CASSLSGTGSDTQYF.

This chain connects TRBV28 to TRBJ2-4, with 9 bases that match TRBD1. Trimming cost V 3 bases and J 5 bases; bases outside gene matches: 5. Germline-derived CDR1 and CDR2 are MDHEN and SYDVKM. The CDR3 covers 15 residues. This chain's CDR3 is CASSFPGQGQNIQYF. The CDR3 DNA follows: TGTGCCAGCAGTTTCCCGGGACAGGGACAAAACATTCAGTACTTC.

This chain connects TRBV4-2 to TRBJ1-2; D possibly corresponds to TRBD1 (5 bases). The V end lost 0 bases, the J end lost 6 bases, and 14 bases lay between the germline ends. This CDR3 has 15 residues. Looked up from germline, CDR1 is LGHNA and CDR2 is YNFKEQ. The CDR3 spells CASSQDQGGRDGYTF. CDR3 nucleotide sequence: TGTGCCAGCAGCCAAGATCAGGGAGGAAGGGATGGCTACACCTTC.

The CDR3 DNA follows: TGTGCCAGCAGTTACTGGGGACGGGAGATTGGGGGTGAGCAGTTCTTC. The encoded protein is CASSYWGREIGGEQFF. The chain links TRBV6-5 to TRBJ2-1, with D possibly matching TRBD2 (6 bases). CDR1 and CDR2 from the germline V gene are MNHEY and SVGAGI. CDR3 size: 16 residues. The germline V and J ends were trimmed by 1 base and 9 bases, with 19 bases remaining between them.

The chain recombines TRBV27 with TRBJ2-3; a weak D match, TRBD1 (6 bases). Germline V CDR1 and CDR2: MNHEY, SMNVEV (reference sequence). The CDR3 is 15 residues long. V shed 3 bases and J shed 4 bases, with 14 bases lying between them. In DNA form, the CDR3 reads TGTGCCAGCAGTTTGCTGGGGGCTAGGGCAGATACGCAGTATTTT. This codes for CASSLLGARADTQYF.

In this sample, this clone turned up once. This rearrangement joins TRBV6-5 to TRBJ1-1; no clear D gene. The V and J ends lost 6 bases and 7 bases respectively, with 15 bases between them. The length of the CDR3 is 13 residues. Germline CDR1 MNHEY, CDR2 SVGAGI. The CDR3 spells CASRWRADGEAFF. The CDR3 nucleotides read TGTGCCAGCAGGTGGAGAGCTGACGGTGAAGCTTTCTTT.

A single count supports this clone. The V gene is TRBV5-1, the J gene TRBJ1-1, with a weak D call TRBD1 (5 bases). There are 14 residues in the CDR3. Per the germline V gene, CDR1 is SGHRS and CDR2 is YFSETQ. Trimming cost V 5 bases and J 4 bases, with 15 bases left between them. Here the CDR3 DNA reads TGCGCCAGCAGTTACACCGGGGGGGTCACTGAAGCTTTCTTT. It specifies CASSYTGGVTEAFF.

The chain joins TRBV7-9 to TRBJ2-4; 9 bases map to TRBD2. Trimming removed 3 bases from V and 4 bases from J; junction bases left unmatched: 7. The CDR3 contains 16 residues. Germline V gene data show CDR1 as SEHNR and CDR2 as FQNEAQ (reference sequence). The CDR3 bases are TGTGCCAGCAGCTTGGGGCGGGAGGGAAAAAAAAACATTCAGTACTTC. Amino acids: CASSLGREGKKNIQYF.

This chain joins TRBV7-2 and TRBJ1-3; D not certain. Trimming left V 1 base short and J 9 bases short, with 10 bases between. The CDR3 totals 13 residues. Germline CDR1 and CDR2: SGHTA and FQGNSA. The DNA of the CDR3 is TGTGCCAGCAGCTTAGAAGGGAGGGCCACCATATATTTT. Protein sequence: CASSLEGRATIYF.

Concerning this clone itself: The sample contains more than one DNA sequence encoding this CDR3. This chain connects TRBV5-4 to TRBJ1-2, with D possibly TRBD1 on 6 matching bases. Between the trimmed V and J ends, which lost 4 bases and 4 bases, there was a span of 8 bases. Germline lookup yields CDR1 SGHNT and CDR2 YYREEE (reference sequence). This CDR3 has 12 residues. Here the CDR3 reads CASSLDSYGYTF. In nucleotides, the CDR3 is TGTGCCAGCAGCCTGGACAGCTATGGCTACACCTTC.

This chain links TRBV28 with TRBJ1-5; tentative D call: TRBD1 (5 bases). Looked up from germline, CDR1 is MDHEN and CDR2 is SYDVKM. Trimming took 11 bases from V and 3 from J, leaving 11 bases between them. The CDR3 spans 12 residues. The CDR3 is CAAGGYNQPQHF. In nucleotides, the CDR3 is TGTGCCGCTGGGGGGTACAATCAGCCCCAGCATTTT.

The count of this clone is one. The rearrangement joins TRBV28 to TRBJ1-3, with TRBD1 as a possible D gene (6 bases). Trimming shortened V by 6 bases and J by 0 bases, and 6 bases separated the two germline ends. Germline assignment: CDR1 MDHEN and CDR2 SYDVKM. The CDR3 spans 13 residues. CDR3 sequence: CASRQGSGNTIYF. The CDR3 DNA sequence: TGTGCCAGCAGACAGGGCTCTGGAAACACCATATATTTT. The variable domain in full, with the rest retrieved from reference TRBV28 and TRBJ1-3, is DVKVTQSSRYLVKRTGEKVFLECVQDMDHENMFWYRQDPGLGLRLIYFSYDVKMKEKGDIPEGYSVSREKKERFSLILESASTNQTSMYLCASRQGSGNTIYFGEGSWLTVV.

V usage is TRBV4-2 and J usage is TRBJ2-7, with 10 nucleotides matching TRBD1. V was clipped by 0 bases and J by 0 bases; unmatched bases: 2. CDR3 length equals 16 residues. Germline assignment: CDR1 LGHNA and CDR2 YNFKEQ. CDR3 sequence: CASSQDWTGGSYEQYF. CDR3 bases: TGTGCCAGCAGCCAAGATTGGACAGGGGGCTCCTACGAGCAGTACTTC.

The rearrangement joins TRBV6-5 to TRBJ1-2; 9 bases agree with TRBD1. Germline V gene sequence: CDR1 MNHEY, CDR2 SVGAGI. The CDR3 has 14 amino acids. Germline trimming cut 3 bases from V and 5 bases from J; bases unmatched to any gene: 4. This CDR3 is CASSYRDREYGYTF. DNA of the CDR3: TGTGCCAGCAGTTATCGGGACAGGGAGTATGGCTACACCTTC.

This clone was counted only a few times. CDR3 DNA sequence: TGTGCCACCAGTGATCCGTACAGGGGCAGTGAGCGGTTCACCTTC. This gives the protein CATSDPYRGSERFTF. This chain connects TRBV24-1 to TRBJ1-2; 7 bases align to TRBD1. Per the germline V gene, CDR1 is KGHDR and CDR2 is SFDVKD. CDR3 size: 15 residues. Unmatched junction bases numbered 16, after V lost 3 bases and J lost 13 bases.

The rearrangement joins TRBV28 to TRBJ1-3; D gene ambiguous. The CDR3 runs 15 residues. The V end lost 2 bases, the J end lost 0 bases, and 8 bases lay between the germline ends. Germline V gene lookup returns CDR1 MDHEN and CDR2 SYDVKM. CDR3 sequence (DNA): TGTGCCAGCAGTTTAGCAGGCCTCTCTGGAAACACCATATATTTT. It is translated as CASSLAGLSGNTIYF.

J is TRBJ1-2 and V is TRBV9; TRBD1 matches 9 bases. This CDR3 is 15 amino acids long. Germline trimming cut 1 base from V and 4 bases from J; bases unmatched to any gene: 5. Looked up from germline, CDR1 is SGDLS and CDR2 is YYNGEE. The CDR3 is CASSVTGGSIYGYTF. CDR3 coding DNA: TGTGCCAGCAGCGTAACAGGGGGCTCGATCTATGGCTACACCTTC.

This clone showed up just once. The CDR3: CASSASGTQIYGYTF. The CDR3 coding sequence is TGTGCCAGCAGTGCCTCCGGGACACAAATCTATGGCTACACCTTC. This sequence joins TRBV6-6 and TRBJ1-2, with a weak D call TRBD1 (6 bases). The CDR3 runs 15 residues. Trimming took off 5 bases at V and 4 bases at J, with 17 bases between the two ends. CDR1 is MNHNY, CDR2 SVGAGI, per germline (reference sequence).

For the CDR3, the DNA is TGTGCCAGCAGCTATATGGGCGGGGACAGCCGAAGTGTCAATTCACCCCTCCACTTT. It encodes CASSYMGGDSRSVNSPLHF. The J gene is TRBJ1-6, the V gene TRBV7-2; 7 bases align to TRBD1. The CDR3 has 19 residues. Germline V gene data show CDR1 as SGHTA and CDR2 as FQGNSA. V lost 4 bases and J lost 7; bases outside the gene matches: 19.

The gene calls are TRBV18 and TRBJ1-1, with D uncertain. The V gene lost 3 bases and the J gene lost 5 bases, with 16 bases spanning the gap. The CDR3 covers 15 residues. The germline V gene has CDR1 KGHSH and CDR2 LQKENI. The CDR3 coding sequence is TGTGCCAGCTCACCCCTCGGACGGGAAGGAACTGAAGCTTTCTTT. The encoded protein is CASSPLGREGTEAFF.

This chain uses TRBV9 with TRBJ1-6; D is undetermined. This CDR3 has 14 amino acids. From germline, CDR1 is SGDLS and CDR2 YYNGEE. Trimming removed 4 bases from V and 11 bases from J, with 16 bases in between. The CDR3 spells CASSPRDFGAPLHF. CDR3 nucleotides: TGTGCCAGCAGCCCAAGGGATTTCGGGGCACCCCTCCACTTT.

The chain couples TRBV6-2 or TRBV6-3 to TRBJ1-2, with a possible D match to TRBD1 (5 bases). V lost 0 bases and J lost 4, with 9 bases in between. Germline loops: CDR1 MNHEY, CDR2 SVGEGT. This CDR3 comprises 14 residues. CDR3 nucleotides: TGTGCCAGCAGTTACTCGTCAGGGCCCTATGGCTACACCTTC. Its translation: CASSYSSGPYGYTF.

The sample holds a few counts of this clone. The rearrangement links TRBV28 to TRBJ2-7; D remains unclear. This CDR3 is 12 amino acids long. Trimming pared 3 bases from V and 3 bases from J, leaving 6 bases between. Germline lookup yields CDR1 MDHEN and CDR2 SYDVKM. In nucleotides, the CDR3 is TGTGCCAGCAGTTTCGGGTACTACGAGCAGTACTTC. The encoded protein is CASSFGYYEQYF.

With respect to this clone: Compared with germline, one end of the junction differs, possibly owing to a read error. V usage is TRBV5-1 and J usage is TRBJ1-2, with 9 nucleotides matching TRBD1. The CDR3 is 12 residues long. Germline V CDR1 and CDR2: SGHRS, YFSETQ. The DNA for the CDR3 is TGCGCCAGCAGCTACGTGACAGGGGGATTGACATTC. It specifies CASSYVTGGLTF.

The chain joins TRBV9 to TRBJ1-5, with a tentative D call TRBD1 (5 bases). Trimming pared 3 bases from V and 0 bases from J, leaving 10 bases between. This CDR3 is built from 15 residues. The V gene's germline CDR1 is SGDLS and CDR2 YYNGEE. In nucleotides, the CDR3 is TGTGCCAGCAGCGCAGGGATGAATAGCAATCAGCCCCAGCATTTT. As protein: CASSAGMNSNQPQHF.

DNA of the CDR3: TGTGCCAGCAGTTTCAGCGGGAGGGCCTACAATGAGCAGTTCTTC. Its translation is CASSFSGRAYNEQFF. The rearrangement joins TRBV6-2 or TRBV6-3 to TRBJ2-1, with 10 bases that match TRBD2. CDR1 and CDR2 (germline): MNHEY, SVGEGT. The CDR3 runs to 15 residues. V lost 4 bases, J lost 2 bases, and 2 bases stayed unmatched.

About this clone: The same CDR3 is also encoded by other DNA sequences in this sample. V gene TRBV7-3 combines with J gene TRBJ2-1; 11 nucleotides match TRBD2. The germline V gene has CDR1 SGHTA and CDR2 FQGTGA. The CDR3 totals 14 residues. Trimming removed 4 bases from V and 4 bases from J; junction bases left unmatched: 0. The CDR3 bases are TGTGCCAGCAGCTCTAGCGGGGGGTACAATGAGCAGTTCTTC. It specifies CASSSSGGYNEQFF. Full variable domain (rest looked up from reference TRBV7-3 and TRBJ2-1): GAGVSQTPSNKVTEKGKYVELRCDPISGHTALYWYRQSLGQGPEFLIYFQGTGAADDSGLPNDRFFAVRPEGSVSTLKIQRTERGDSAVYLCASSSSGGYNEQFFGPGTRLTVL.